The 13 T cell receptor beta chains presented below share a single source sample, sequenced in a study of post-analysis software for immune sequencing data. General study results and limits: Comparison of patients with controls showed 5 or 6 TRBV segments more frequent in patients, TRBV5-6, TRBV5-1 and TRBV20-1 among them.

Antigens for these TCRs are unknown. Unique molecular identifiers had been added to the TCR beta cDNA libraries. Using its own MiXCR run on the PCR reads, TCRdb lists one record per CDR3 protein. Of around 700,000 distinct CDR3 sequences listed, 55% to 70% were seen once; the top ten hold approximately 10%. Input material: blood. All receptors derive from a girl aged 2-10 years with multiple sclerosis.

J is TRBJ2-1 and V is TRBV7-2; 12 positions agree with TRBD2. In germline, CDR1 is SGHTA, CDR2 FQGNSA. J lost 9 bases, V lost 1 base, and 7 bases had no gene match. CDR3 length: 16 amino acids. In DNA, the CDR3 is TGTGCCAGCAGCTTAGGGCCTAGCGGGAGGGCCCTTGAGCAGTTCTTC. It specifies CASSLGPSGRALEQFF.

The sample holds one count of this clonotype. J is TRBJ2-5 and V is TRBV6-1; either TRBD1 or TRBD2 may supply D (6 bases each). Germline V CDR1 and CDR2: MNHNS, SASEGT. The ends were cut back, 6 bases at V and 5 bases at J, with 16 bases in the middle. The CDR3 runs 14 residues. As DNA, the CDR3 is TGTGCCAGCAGGGCATGGGGGGCAGGGGAGACCCAGTACTTC. Translating gives CASRAWGAGETQYF.

The chain employs TRBV9 and TRBJ2-1; D perhaps matches TRBD2 (7 bases). CDR1 is SGDLS, CDR2 YYNGEE, per germline. Between the trimmed V and J ends, which lost 0 bases and 2 bases, there was a span of 12 bases. The CDR3 is 16 amino acids. This CDR3 is CASSVVAGATYNEQFF. The CDR3 DNA reads as TGTGCCAGCAGCGTAGTGGCGGGGGCTACCTACAATGAGCAGTTCTTC.

In regard to this clonotype: No conserved phenylalanine or tryptophan is present at the end of the CDR3, so a read error is the likely explanation. This chain connects TRBV5-1 to TRBJ2-3; 8 bases fit TRBD2. The germline gives CDR1 SGHRS, CDR2 YFSETQ. V lost 0 bases and J lost 1; bases outside the gene matches: 10. There are 18 residues in the CDR3. The CDR3 here is CASSLVVVAGLGTDTQYL. The CDR3 region has the DNA TGCGCCAGCAGCTTGGTAGTGGTAGCGGGATTAGGCACAGATACGCAGTATTTG.

This clonotype was seen once. The V gene is TRBV20-1, the J gene TRBJ2-1, with TRBD2 matching 12 bases. The CDR3 is made up of 20 amino acids. V lost 4 bases to trimming and J lost 0 bases; unmatched junction nucleotides: 16. Germline lookup yields CDR1 DFQATT and CDR2 SNEGSKA (reference sequence). The CDR3 protein is CSATSWGLAGVPSSYNEQFF. The CDR3 nucleotides read TGCAGTGCTACGAGCTGGGGACTAGCGGGTGTGCCGAGCTCCTACAATGAGCAGTTCTTC.

The rearrangement joins TRBV27 to TRBJ2-4, with no clear D. With the DNA end fitting TRBJ2-7 better, the J assignment may be wrong. This CDR3 has 16 amino acids. The germline gives CDR1 MNHEY, CDR2 SMNVEV (reference sequence). The CDR3 coding sequence is TGTGCCAGCAGTCCCTCGGAACATCTCAGACGGTACGAGCAGTACTTC. It translates to CASSPSEHLRRYEQYF.

The chain carries TRBV11-2 and TRBJ2-5; 8 positions agree with TRBD2. The V gene's germline CDR1 is SGHAT and CDR2 FQNNGV. The CDR3 totals 15 residues. V shed 2 bases and J 12 bases; nucleotides not matched to a gene: 14. Written as DNA, the CDR3 is TGTGCCAGCAGCTTACATGACGGACTAGCTTTGGCCAAGTACTTC. Translated, it gives CASSLHDGLALAKYF.

V gene TRBV5-5 combines with J gene TRBJ1-2; D might be TRBD1 (6 bases). This CDR3 comprises 14 residues. Germline V gene data show CDR1 as SGHKS and CDR2 as YYEKEE (reference sequence). The V end lost 0 bases, the J end lost 4 bases, and 10 bases lay between the germline ends. The CDR3 region has the DNA TGTGCCAGCAGCTTGGACAGGGTAACCTATGGCTACACCTTC. Amino acid sequence: CASSLDRVTYGYTF.

This clonotype was picked up one time. This chain joins TRBV30 and TRBJ2-1, with 11 bases aligning to TRBD2. Germline V gene data show CDR1 as GTSNPN and CDR2 as SVGIG (reference sequence). After removal of 3 bases from V and 7 bases from J, the junction contained 2 bases not matched to a gene. The CDR3 is made up of 13 amino acids. CDR3 DNA sequence: TGTGCCTGGAGCAGACTAGCGGGAAATGAGCAGTTCTTC. Translated, it gives CAWSRLAGNEQFF. The whole variable domain, remainder taken from reference TRBV30 and TRBJ2-1, is SQTIHQWPATLVQPVGSPLSLECTVEGTSNPNLYWYRQAAGRGLQLLFYSVGIGQISSEVPQNLSASRPQDRQFILSSKKLLLSDSGFYLCAWSRLAGNEQFFGPGTRLTVL.

This clonotype was recorded a few times. This chain uses TRBV6-6 with TRBJ1-5, with TRBD1 identical over 8 bases. CDR3 length equals 14 residues. V lost 4 bases and J lost 8; bases outside the gene matches: 7. Germline V CDR1 and CDR2: MNHNY, SVGAGI (reference sequence). CDR3 loop: CASSFQGAREPQHF. The CDR3 DNA follows: TGTGCCAGCAGTTTCCAGGGGGCGAGAGAGCCCCAGCATTTT.

The chain combines TRBV5-5 with TRBJ2-1; a possible D gene is TRBD2 (6 bases). Germline V CDR1 and CDR2: SGHKS, YYEKEE (reference sequence). The CDR3 is 14 residues long. V lost 0 bases and J 8 bases, leaving 12 bases between the germline ends. The CDR3 DNA follows: TGTGCCAGCAGCTTGGTTGGGGGGAGAGATGAGCAGTTCTTC. As protein: CASSLVGGRDEQFF.

This clonotype was recorded a few times. The chain links TRBV7-9 to TRBJ2-6; perhaps TRBD2 as D (6 bases). The germline CDR1 and CDR2 sequences are SEHNR and FQNEAQ (reference sequence). The V and J ends lost 4 bases and 0 bases respectively, with 13 bases between them. The CDR3 loop spans 17 amino acids. The CDR3 here is CASSSGLGNSGANVLTF. For the CDR3, the DNA is TGTGCCAGCAGCTCGGGACTGGGTAACTCTGGGGCCAACGTCCTGACTTTC.

This rearrangement joins TRBV7-9 to TRBJ1-2; no clear D. Germline CDR1 SEHNR, CDR2 FQNEAQ (reference sequence). This CDR3 is built from 14 residues. V shed 1 base and J shed 8 bases, with 14 bases lying between them. CDR3 in DNA: TGTGCCAGCAGCTTAGAGCCCCTGATCAACGGCTACACCTTC. It specifies CASSLEPLINGYTF.